The TCR beta chain under discussion was sequenced for a study of cytomegalovirus exposure and HLA in healthy donors. Trimming pared 5 bases from V and 5 bases from J, leaving 16 bases between. CDR3 length: 14 amino acids. Germline lookup yields CDR1 SEHNR and CDR2 FQNEAQ (reference sequence). Points on this clone: What it binds is unknown.

Study findings and constraints: Some 17,000 TCR beta sequences were associated with HLA alleles at 0.05 false discovery rate in a later analysis.

The PCR used 60 Vbeta and 13 Jbeta primers. Sequencing was performed with immunoSEQ multiplex PCR; in TCRdb, only in-frame clones are kept and a portion is missing. There are tens of thousands of clones in the sample; about 80% occur only once, and around 1.5% lies in the top ten. The sequenced sample was PBMCs. The TCR sequence derives from a female donor in good health and CMV-seronegative. The rearrangement joins TRBV7-9 to TRBJ2-7; perhaps TRBD1 as D (7 bases). The CDR3 spells CASSKGAGLDEQYF. CDR3 DNA: TGTGCCAGCAGCAAGGGGGCGGGACTGGACGAGCAGTACTTC. Looking up the rest from reference TRBV7-9 and TRBJ2-7 gives the full variable domain: DTGVSQNPRHKITKRGQNVTFRCDPISEHNRLYWYRQTLGQGPEFLTYFQNEAQLEKSRLLSDRFSAERPKGSFSTLEIQRTEQGDSAMYLCASSKGAGLDEQYFGPGTRLTVT.